This is a list of T cell receptor beta chains from one sample in a study of human T cells and chemical hapten exposure. In TCRdb, the RACE reads were re-called with MiXCR into one record per CDR3 protein. The data contain tens of thousands of distinct CDR3 sequences, 11% of them singletons. The specimen was whole blood, collected in connection with sensitization to the hapten diphenylcyclopropenone (DPC). These receptors were obtained from a woman aged 50 to 60 with alopecia areata. Some clones in this sample may be carry-over from other donors' samples. The CDR3 runs from the conserved cysteine through the conserved F or W. D genes are given only for firm matches. The size field is filled for only some rows; it gives once, few, many or a size class.

TRBJ1-3	many	TRBV7-2	TRBD1	CASSSDRHYGNTIYF	TGTGCCAGCAGCTCGGACAGGCATTATGGAAACACCATATATTTT
TRBJ2-7	many	TRBV24-1	TRBD2	CATSDFAASGSYEQYF	TGTGCCACCAGTGATTTCGCGGCTAGCGGGAGCTACGAGCAGTACTTC
TRBJ2-1	few	TRBV7-3	TRBD2	CASSLEGGLAYNEQFF	TGTGCCAGCAGCTTAGAGGGCGGACTAGCCTACAATGAGCAGTTCTTC
TRBJ2-1	-	TRBV28	TRBD2	CATRGGGAVDEQFF	TGTGCCACCCGGGGCGGGGGGGCCGTTGATGAGCAGTTCTTC
TRBJ1-2	-	TRBV5-1	-	CASSLGGGSNYGYTF	TGCGCCAGCAGCTTGGGTGGCGGATCTAACTATGGCTACACCTTC
TRBJ1-2	many	TRBV11-2	-	CASSLGTVKDGYTF	TGTGCCAGCAGCTTAGGGACCGTTAAGGATGGCTACACCTTC
TRBJ2-3	few	TRBV29-1	-	CSVEGLGTTDTQYF	TGCAGCGTTGAAGGACTGGGGACCACAGATACGCAGTATTTT
TRBJ2-5	many	TRBV3-1	TRBD1	CASSQRDRRSQYF	TGTGCCAGCAGCCAACGGGACAGACGGAGCCAGTACTTC
TRBJ1-1	-	TRBV3-1	TRBD1	CASSQGQSNTEAFF	TGTGCCAGCAGCCAGGGACAGTCGAACACTGAAGCTTTCTTT
TRBJ2-3	few	TRBV7-2	TRBD2	CASSRLAGVTDTQYF	TGTGCCAGCAGTCGACTCGCGGGGGTCACAGATACGCAGTATTTT
TRBJ2-7	many	TRBV3-1	-	CASSQELRTYEQYF	TGTGCCAGCAGCCAAGAACTGAGAACCTACGAGCAGTACTTC
TRBJ1-1	-	TRBV3-1	TRBD1	CASSVGQVMNTEAFF	TGTGCCAGCAGCGTAGGACAGGTGATGAACACTGAAGCTTTCTTT
TRBJ2-1	many	TRBV6-1	TRBD2	CASTNIAGAHNEQFF	TGTGCCAGCACCAACATAGCGGGGGCCCACAATGAGCAGTTCTTC
TRBJ2-1	few	TRBV27	-	CASSIRTEAPYNEQFF	TGTGCCAGCAGTATAAGGACAGAAGCCCCCTACAATGAGCAGTTCTTC
TRBJ2-7	-	TRBV11-1	-	CASSQNRARREQYF	TGTGCCAGCAGCCAGAACAGGGCCCGGCGGGAGCAGTACTTC
TRBJ2-3	-	TRBV5-1	-	CASSQLSGDTQYF	TGCGCCAGCAGCCAGTTGAGTGGGGATACGCAGTATTTT
TRBJ1-2	many	TRBV18	-	CASSPLGGETYGYTF	TGTGCCAGCTCACCACTGGGGGGCGAAACCTATGGCTACACCTTC
TRBJ2-7	-	TRBV30	TRBD2	CAFGLAGLSYEQYF	TGTGCCTTCGGACTAGCGGGGCTCTCCTACGAGCAGTACTTC
TRBJ2-1	few	TRBV29-1	-	CSVAGLAWGFF	TGCAGCGTTGCGGGGCTAGCGTGGGGGTTCTTC
TRBJ2-2	-	TRBV27	TRBD2	CASKASGSLGTGELFF	TGTGCCAGCAAGGCTAGCGGGAGTTTAGGCACCGGGGAGCTGTTTTTT
TRBJ2-1	-	TRBV20-1	TRBD2	CSARGDSGGYNEQFF	TGCAGTGCTAGAGGGGATAGCGGGGGATACAATGAGCAGTTCTTC
TRBJ2-5	many	TRBV7-2	-	CASSFGWAEETQYF	TGTGCCAGCAGCTTTGGTTGGGCTGAAGAGACCCAGTACTTC
TRBJ2-3	many	TRBV12-3/TRBV12-4	-	CASSLGTLTDTQYF	TGTGCCAGCAGTTTAGGGACCCTCACAGATACGCAGTATTTT
TRBJ2-7	few	TRBV3-1	TRBD2	CASSVRDYQLEQYF	TGTGCCAGCAGCGTACGGGACTACCAATTGGAGCAGTACTTC
TRBJ1-1	-	TRBV6-5	-	CGARGMNTEAFF	TGTGGGGCGCGGGGAATGAACACTGAAGCTTTCTTT
TRBJ2-3	few	TRBV29-1	TRBD2	CSSSGLAGFRNTQYF	TGCAGCTCCTCGGGACTAGCGGGGTTCAGGAATACGCAGTATTTT
TRBJ2-7	-	TRBV28	-	CASSFLSGNEQYF	TGTGCCAGCAGTTTTCTTTCGGGGAACGAGCAGTACTTC
TRBJ1-4	few	TRBV12-3/TRBV12-4	-	CASSPRTDGEKLFF	TGTGCCAGCAGTCCTCGGACAGACGGGGAAAAACTGTTTTTT
TRBJ2-7	few	TRBV6-2/TRBV6-3	-	CASSWGSSYEQYF	TGTGCCAGCAGTTGGGGCAGCTCCTACGAGCAGTACTTC
TRBJ2-7	few	TRBV15	-	CATSRDPRGGEQYF	TGTGCCACCAGCAGAGATCCCAGGGGGGGCGAGCAGTACTTC
TRBJ1-1	few	TRBV10-1	-	CASSESSLENTEAFF	TGCGCCAGCAGTGAGTCGTCCTTAGAAAACACTGAAGCTTTCTTT
TRBJ2-3	-	TRBV7-2	TRBD2	CASSAALAGTDTQYF	TGTGCCAGCAGCGCCGCCCTAGCGGGCACAGATACGCAGTATTTT
TRBJ1-4	many	TRBV7-9	-	CASSLAVGQNEKLFF	TGTGCCAGCAGCTTAGCGGTAGGGCAAAATGAAAAACTGTTTTTT
TRBJ1-3	many	TRBV7-3	-	CASSLGGSGNTIYF	TGTGCCAGCAGCTTAGGGGGCTCTGGAAACACCATATATTTT
TRBJ1-5	-	TRBV18	-	CASSRTVNQPQHF	TGTGCCAGCTCCAGAACAGTAAATCAGCCCCAGCATTTT